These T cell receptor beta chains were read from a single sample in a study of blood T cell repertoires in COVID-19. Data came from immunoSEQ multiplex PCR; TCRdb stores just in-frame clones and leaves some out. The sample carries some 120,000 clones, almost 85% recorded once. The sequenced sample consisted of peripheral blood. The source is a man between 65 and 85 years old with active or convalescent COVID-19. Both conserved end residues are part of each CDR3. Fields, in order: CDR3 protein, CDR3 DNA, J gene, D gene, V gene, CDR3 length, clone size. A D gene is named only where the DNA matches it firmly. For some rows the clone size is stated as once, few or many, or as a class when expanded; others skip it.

cdr3_aa: CASSETGVKSPLHF
cdr3_nt: TGTGCCAGCAGTGAGACAGGGGTGAAATCACCCCTCCACTTT
j_call: TRBJ1-6
d_call: TRBD1
v_call: TRBV2
cdr3_length: 14
clone_size: -

cdr3_aa: CASSQDPTGWYNEQFF
cdr3_nt: TGTGCCAGCAGCCAAGATCCGACAGGGTGGTACAATGAGCAGTTCTTC
j_call: TRBJ2-1
d_call: TRBD1
v_call: TRBV4-2
cdr3_length: 16
clone_size: once

cdr3_aa: CAISDPLGAGVKSYEQYF
cdr3_nt: TGTGCCATCAGTGATCCCCTGGGAGCGGGGGTGAAGAGCTACGAGCAGTACTTC
j_call: TRBJ2-7
d_call: TRBD2
v_call: TRBV10-3
cdr3_length: 18
clone_size: few

cdr3_aa: CASSSDTTTEAFF
cdr3_nt: TGTGCCAGCAGTTCGGACACTACCACTGAAGCTTTCTTT
j_call: TRBJ1-1
d_call: -
v_call: TRBV25-1
cdr3_length: 13
clone_size: -

cdr3_aa: CASSFSDRNNEQFF
cdr3_nt: TGTGCCAGCAGCTTCAGTGACAGGAACAATGAGCAGTTCTTC
j_call: TRBJ2-1
d_call: -
v_call: TRBV7-2
cdr3_length: 14
clone_size: -

cdr3_aa: CASSESRGRNQPQHF
cdr3_nt: TGCGCCAGCAGTGAGTCGCGGGGACGCAATCAGCCCCAGCATTTT
j_call: TRBJ1-5
d_call: -
v_call: TRBV10-1
cdr3_length: 15
clone_size: -

cdr3_aa: CASSQIGQSLGSPLHF
cdr3_nt: TGTGCCAGCAGCCAGATAGGACAGTCCTTGGGTTCACCCCTCCACTTT
j_call: TRBJ1-6
d_call: -
v_call: TRBV3-1/TRBV3-2
cdr3_length: 16
clone_size: -

cdr3_aa: CASSLLGDTQYF
cdr3_nt: TGTGCCAGCAGCCTCCTAGGCGATACGCAGTATTTT
j_call: TRBJ2-3
d_call: -
v_call: TRBV6-2/TRBV6-3
cdr3_length: 12
clone_size: -

cdr3_aa: CASSLAVRGGIETQYF
cdr3_nt: TGTGCCAGCAGCTTGGCCGTGCGGGGGGGCATAGAGACCCAGTACTTC
j_call: TRBJ2-5
d_call: TRBD2
v_call: TRBV5-4
cdr3_length: 16
clone_size: -

cdr3_aa: CASSARQGAGDTIYF
cdr3_nt: TGTGCCAGCAGCGCGCGACAGGGGGCCGGCGACACCATATATTTT
j_call: TRBJ1-3
d_call: TRBD1
v_call: TRBV9
cdr3_length: 15
clone_size: -

cdr3_aa: CASSWGQGDYEQYF
cdr3_nt: TGTGCCAGCAGCTGGGGACAAGGAGACTACGAGCAGTACTTC
j_call: TRBJ2-7
d_call: -
v_call: TRBV3-1/TRBV3-2
cdr3_length: 14
clone_size: -

cdr3_aa: CASSPGQGRYTDTQYF
cdr3_nt: TGTGCCAGCTCACCCGGACAGGGACGTTACACAGATACGCAGTATTTT
j_call: TRBJ2-3
d_call: TRBD1
v_call: TRBV18
cdr3_length: 16
clone_size: -

cdr3_aa: CASSPSQGAAGYTF
cdr3_nt: TGTGCCAGCAGTCCATCCCAGGGGGCGGCTGGCTACACCTTC
j_call: TRBJ1-2
d_call: TRBD1
v_call: TRBV5-6
cdr3_length: 14
clone_size: -

cdr3_aa: CASSIDSTGVSAFF
cdr3_nt: TGTGCCAGTAGTATAGATTCTACAGGGGTGAGCGCTTTCTTT
j_call: TRBJ1-1
d_call: TRBD1
v_call: TRBV19
cdr3_length: 14
clone_size: once

cdr3_aa: CASSQGTAPSTDTQYF
cdr3_nt: TGTGCCAGCAGCCAAGGGACAGCTCCTAGCACAGATACGCAGTATTTT
j_call: TRBJ2-3
d_call: TRBD1
v_call: TRBV7-9
cdr3_length: 16
clone_size: -

cdr3_aa: CASSLARGYNQPQHF
cdr3_nt: TGTGCCAGCAGCTTAGCCAGGGGCTATAATCAGCCCCAGCATTTT
j_call: TRBJ1-5
d_call: -
v_call: TRBV7-2
cdr3_length: 15
clone_size: -

cdr3_aa: CASGTGTGNSPLHF
cdr3_nt: TGTGCCAGCGGGACCGGGACAGGAAATTCACCCCTCCACTTT
j_call: TRBJ1-6
d_call: TRBD1
v_call: TRBV2
cdr3_length: 14
clone_size: few

cdr3_aa: CASGATGVNEQFF
cdr3_nt: TGTGCTAGTGGTGCCACAGGGGTCAATGAGCAGTTCTTC
j_call: TRBJ2-1
d_call: TRBD1
v_call: TRBV12-5
cdr3_length: 13
clone_size: -

cdr3_aa: CASSLAGNTIYF
cdr3_nt: TGTGCCAGCAGCTTAGCAGGAAACACCATATATTTT
j_call: TRBJ1-3
d_call: -
v_call: TRBV11-3
cdr3_length: 12
clone_size: -

cdr3_aa: CASSRTGLEQYF
cdr3_nt: TGTGCCAGCAGCCGGACAGGGCTCGAGCAGTACTTC
j_call: TRBJ2-7
d_call: TRBD1
v_call: TRBV11-2
cdr3_length: 12
clone_size: -

cdr3_aa: CASSQPNQFFSGNEKLFF
cdr3_nt: TGTGCCAGCTCACAACCTAACCAGTTTTTCAGTGGTAATGAAAAACTGTTTTTT
j_call: TRBJ1-4
d_call: -
v_call: TRBV18
cdr3_length: 18
clone_size: -

cdr3_aa: CASSLKSGGPNIYF
cdr3_nt: TGCGCCAGCAGCTTAAAGAGTGGCGGTCCAAACATATATTTT
j_call: TRBJ1-3
d_call: -
v_call: TRBV5-1
cdr3_length: 14
clone_size: -

cdr3_aa: CASSPVRGQPQHF
cdr3_nt: TGTGCCAGCTCACCAGTTCGGGGACAGCCCCAGCATTTT
j_call: TRBJ1-5
d_call: -
v_call: TRBV18
cdr3_length: 13
clone_size: -

cdr3_aa: CASSQGRTGAAGNTIYF
cdr3_nt: TGCGCCAGCAGCCAAGGCAGGACAGGGGCAGCAGGAAACACCATATATTTT
j_call: TRBJ1-3
d_call: TRBD1
v_call: TRBV4-1
cdr3_length: 17
clone_size: -

cdr3_aa: CASSLARQLHYGYTF
cdr3_nt: TGTGCCAGCAGCTTGGCCAGGCAGCTGCACTATGGCTACACCTTC
j_call: TRBJ1-2
d_call: -
v_call: TRBV5-4
cdr3_length: 15
clone_size: -

cdr3_aa: CASSQQGMGNQPQHF
cdr3_nt: TGTGCCAGCAGCCAACAGGGGATGGGCAATCAGCCCCAGCATTTT
j_call: TRBJ1-5
d_call: -
v_call: TRBV3-1/TRBV3-2
cdr3_length: 15
clone_size: -

cdr3_aa: CASSQDLTGNYNEQFF
cdr3_nt: TGTGCCAGCAGCCAAGATCTTACAGGAAACTACAATGAGCAGTTCTTC
j_call: TRBJ2-1
d_call: -
v_call: TRBV3-1/TRBV3-2
cdr3_length: 16
clone_size: -

cdr3_aa: CASSPQQGAVSPLHF
cdr3_nt: TGTGCCAGCAGCCCTCAGCAGGGGGCGGTTTCACCCCTCCACTTT
j_call: TRBJ1-6
d_call: TRBD1
v_call: TRBV7-6
cdr3_length: 15
clone_size: -

cdr3_aa: CASSLVGSYGYTF
cdr3_nt: TGTGCCAGCAGCTTGGTGGGGAGCTATGGCTACACCTTC
j_call: TRBJ1-2
d_call: -
v_call: TRBV5-4
cdr3_length: 13
clone_size: -

cdr3_aa: CASSQEFGHRDHSGNTIYF
cdr3_nt: TGCGCCAGCAGCCAAGAGTTTGGGCACAGGGACCACTCTGGAAACACCATATATTTT
j_call: TRBJ1-3
d_call: -
v_call: TRBV4-3
cdr3_length: 19
clone_size: few

cdr3_aa: CASSSGGFGEQYF
cdr3_nt: TGTGCCAGCAGCTCAGGGGGTTTTGGCGAGCAGTACTTC
j_call: TRBJ2-7
d_call: TRBD1
v_call: TRBV7-2
cdr3_length: 13
clone_size: -

cdr3_aa: CASSPLAGWMGEQFF
cdr3_nt: TGTGCCAGCAGCCCACTAGCCGGTTGGATGGGTGAGCAGTTCTTC
j_call: TRBJ2-1
d_call: -
v_call: TRBV7-8
cdr3_length: 15
clone_size: -

cdr3_aa: CASSLGSGDGYTF
cdr3_nt: TGTGCCAGCAGCTTAGGGTCAGGGGACGGCTACACCTTC
j_call: TRBJ1-2
d_call: -
v_call: TRBV7-3
cdr3_length: 13
clone_size: few

cdr3_aa: CAISESGGGTSTDTQYF
cdr3_nt: TGTGCCATCAGTGAGTCAGGCGGGGGAACTAGCACAGATACGCAGTATTTT
j_call: TRBJ2-3
d_call: TRBD2
v_call: TRBV10-3
cdr3_length: 17
clone_size: -

cdr3_aa: CASTPAGGSMRDEQFF
cdr3_nt: TGTGCCAGCACTCCGGCGGGGGGTTCAATGAGGGATGAGCAGTTCTTC
j_call: TRBJ2-1
d_call: TRBD2
v_call: TRBV6-6
cdr3_length: 16
clone_size: -

cdr3_aa: CASSPGTGGITEAFF
cdr3_nt: TGTGCCAGCTCACCCGGGACAGGGGGCATCACTGAAGCTTTCTTT
j_call: TRBJ1-1
d_call: TRBD1
v_call: TRBV18
cdr3_length: 15
clone_size: -

cdr3_aa: CASSLTWGFQPQHF
cdr3_nt: TGTGCCAGCAGCCTTACCTGGGGCTTTCAGCCCCAGCATTTT
j_call: TRBJ1-5
d_call: -
v_call: TRBV7-3
cdr3_length: 14
clone_size: -

cdr3_aa: CASRQGANTGELFF
cdr3_nt: TGTGCCAGTAGACAGGGGGCCAACACCGGGGAGCTGTTTTTT
j_call: TRBJ2-2
d_call: TRBD1
v_call: TRBV19
cdr3_length: 14
clone_size: -

cdr3_aa: CASSATSGRAYEQYF
cdr3_nt: TGTGCCAGTAGTGCAACTAGCGGGAGGGCCTACGAGCAGTACTTC
j_call: TRBJ2-7
d_call: TRBD2
v_call: TRBV19
cdr3_length: 15
clone_size: -

cdr3_aa: CAWSEGIGLTEAFF
cdr3_nt: TGTGCCTGGAGTGAGGGGATAGGCTTAACTGAAGCTTTCTTT
j_call: TRBJ1-1
d_call: -
v_call: TRBV30
cdr3_length: 14
clone_size: -

cdr3_aa: CASSFWTSGLQTVNEQFF
cdr3_nt: TGTGCCAGCAGCTTTTGGACTAGCGGCCTTCAAACGGTCAATGAGCAGTTCTTC
j_call: TRBJ2-1
d_call: TRBD2
v_call: TRBV7-3
cdr3_length: 18
clone_size: -

cdr3_aa: CASSSTSGSSGANVLTF
cdr3_nt: TGTGCCAGCAGCTCCACTAGCGGCAGCTCTGGGGCCAACGTCCTGACTTTC
j_call: TRBJ2-6
d_call: TRBD2
v_call: TRBV5-5
cdr3_length: 17
clone_size: -

cdr3_aa: CAITAGLNTEAFF
cdr3_nt: TGTGCCATCACGGCAGGCCTGAACACTGAAGCTTTCTTT
j_call: TRBJ1-1
d_call: -
v_call: TRBV10-3
cdr3_length: 13
clone_size: -

cdr3_aa: CASSYGGVVGNTIYF
cdr3_nt: TGTGCCAGCAGTTATGGGGGGGTGGTTGGAAACACCATATATTTT
j_call: TRBJ1-3
d_call: -
v_call: TRBV6-5
cdr3_length: 15
clone_size: few

cdr3_aa: CASSFTGVSPLHF
cdr3_nt: TGTGCCAGCAGTTTCACAGGGGTATCACCCCTCCACTTT
j_call: TRBJ1-6
d_call: TRBD1
v_call: TRBV12-3/TRBV12-4
cdr3_length: 13
clone_size: -